This T cell receptor (beta chain) was sequenced for a study of regulatory T cells in long-lasting Graves disease. Both iRepertoire HTBI primers and Arm-PCR of CDR3 regions were used to build the TCR beta libraries. TCRdb passed the multiplex PCR reads through MiXCR, listing each CDR3 protein once. Of roughly 500,000 distinct CDR3 sequences detected, roughly 14% appear once; the ten largest clones hold 10%. This clonotype came up many times. Its antigen is undetermined. Described time point: newly diagnosed GD, antithyroid drugs for less than 3 months. PBMC-extracted RNA yielded the TCR library. The V end lost 3 bases, the J end lost 0 bases, and 11 bases lay between the germline ends. Germline values: CDR1 ENHRY, CDR2 SYGVKD. The CDR3 is 16 amino acids. Study-level points and caveats: The study found persistent patients shared more public clonotypes (2,741) than new patients (over 900).

These data are also associated with another study on T cells in Graves' hyperthyroidism and ophthalmopathy. Per that study: Researchers report that a 13 V-J model separated ophthalmopathy from stable hyperthyroidism.

V gene TRBV10-3 combines with J gene TRBJ2-2; maybe TRBD2 (5 bases). The TCR comes from a man younger than 45 with Graves disease. The specimen was peripheral blood mononuclear cells (PBMCs), collected at new diagnosis, from a patient treated with antithyroid drugs. This CDR3 is CAISEPGFANTGELFF. The CDR3 DNA is TGTGCCATCAGTGAACCGGGGTTTGCGAACACCGGGGAGCTGTTTTTT.